Detailed here is one TCR beta chain. As yet, its antigen is unknown. The germline V and J ends were trimmed by 7 bases and 7 bases, with 17 bases remaining between them. The germline gives CDR1 SGHTA, CDR2 FQGNSA. The CDR3 has 14 residues. GI sites, liver, skin and spleen were taken after median 9.75 post-mortem hours. The source of the sample is a study of tissue T cells after allogeneic stem cell transplantation. Findings and caveats of the study: Shared clones across patients were few; motif clustering revealed tissue-specific shared signatures. Anatomically similar tissues had similar TCR repertoires within each patient. Only a limited share of tissue TCRs appeared in blood or spleen.

Sequencing was performed with immunoSEQ multiplex PCR; in TCRdb, only in-frame clones are kept and a portion is missing. The data contain about 3,700 clones, 59% of them singletons. The origin of this receptor is a male donor aged 60 or over with lung cancer. The material was tissue from the ileum, obtained at autopsy. This chain connects TRBV7-2 to TRBJ2-1, with D perhaps assigned TRBD1 or TRBD2 (6 bases each). The CDR3, as DNA: TGTGCCAGCATCACACGGGGGCAAAGGAATGAGCAGTTCTTC. Its protein product is CASITRGQRNEQFF.